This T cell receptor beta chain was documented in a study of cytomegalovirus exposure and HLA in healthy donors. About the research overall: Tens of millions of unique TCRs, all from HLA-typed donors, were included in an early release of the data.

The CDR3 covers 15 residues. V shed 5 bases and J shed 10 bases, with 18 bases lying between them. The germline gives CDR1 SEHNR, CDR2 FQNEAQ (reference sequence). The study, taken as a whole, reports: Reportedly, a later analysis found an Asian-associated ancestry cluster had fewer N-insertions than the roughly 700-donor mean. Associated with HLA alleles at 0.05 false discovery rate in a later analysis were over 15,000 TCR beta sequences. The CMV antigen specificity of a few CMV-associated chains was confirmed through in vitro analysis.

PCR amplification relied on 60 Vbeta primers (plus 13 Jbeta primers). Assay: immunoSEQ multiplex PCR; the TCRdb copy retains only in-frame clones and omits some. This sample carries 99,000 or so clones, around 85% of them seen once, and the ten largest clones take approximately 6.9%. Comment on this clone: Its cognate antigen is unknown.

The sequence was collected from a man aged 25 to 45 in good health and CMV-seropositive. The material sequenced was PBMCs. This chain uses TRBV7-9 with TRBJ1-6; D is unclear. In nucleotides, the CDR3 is TGTGCCAGCAGCCACGGGAGCGATTCGGGATCACCCCTCCACTTT. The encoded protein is CASSHGSDSGSPLHF.